The 24 T cell receptor beta chains in this list originate from one sample, sequenced in a study of Graves' ophthalmopathy and Graves' hyperthyroidism. Using RNA transcripts, the TCR beta CDR3 regions were amplified. The workflow started with a first-round RT-PCR run with HTBI primers and then moved on to a second-round multiplex PCR. One entry per CDR3 protein results from TCRdb running MiXCR on the multiplex PCR reads. The sample has about 700,000 distinct CDR3 sequences, about two fifths seen once. Source material: peripheral blood. The receptors originated from an adult man with Graves' ophthalmopathy.

In its sample, this clonotype was seen a few times. The rearrangement links TRBV2 to TRBJ2-6, with D perhaps TRBD1 or TRBD2 (6 bases each). The germline V gene encodes CDR1 SNHLY and CDR2 FYNNEI. Trimming stripped 5 bases from V and 3 bases from J, with 20 bases between. The CDR3 totals 18 residues. This chain's CDR3 is CASSLARGGSYGANVLTF. DNA of the CDR3: TGTGCCAGCAGTTTGGCCAGGGGAGGATCGTATGGGGCCAACGTCCTGACTTTC.

This chain links TRBV7-2 with TRBJ2-3, with D tentatively TRBD2 (5 bases). In germline, CDR1 is SGHTA, CDR2 FQGNSA. V was shortened by 5 bases and J by 8 bases, with 20 bases between the two germline ends. The CDR3 contains 15 residues. As DNA, the CDR3 is TGTGCCAGCAGCATAGTGACCTATAGCGCCGGTACGCAGTATTTT. It translates to CASSIVTYSAGTQYF.

This clonotype was found once. The chain employs TRBV2 and TRBJ1-1, with D perhaps TRBD1 (6 bases). The CDR3 has 14 amino acids. CDR1 is SNHLY and CDR2 is FYNNEI in the germline V gene. Trimming removed 4 bases from V and 5 bases from J, with 14 bases in between. The CDR3 sequence: CASSGRGFGTEAFF. The CDR3 DNA reads as TGTGCCAGCAGTGGGAGGGGGTTCGGGACTGAAGCTTTCTTT.

The gene calls are TRBV5-1 and TRBJ2-5; D is perhaps TRBD2 (7 bases). The CDR3 loop spans 15 amino acids. V lost 0 bases, J lost 1 base, and 10 bases lay in between. The germline V gene has CDR1 SGHRS and CDR2 YFSETQ. This chain's CDR3 is CASSLEGGAQETQYF. The CDR3 bases are TGCGCCAGCAGCTTGGAAGGGGGGGCCCAAGAGACCCAGTACTTC. Based on the CDR3 plus reference TRBV5-1 and TRBJ2-5, the full variable domain is KAGVTQTPRYLIKTRGQQVTLSCSPISGHRSVSWYQQTPGQGLQFLFEYFSETQRNKGNFPGRFSGRQFSNSRSEMNVSTLELGDSALYLCASSLEGGAQETQYFGPGTRLLVL.

This clonotype was observed many times. The chain combines TRBV20-1 with TRBJ2-7, with 9 nucleotides matching TRBD1. CDR1 DFQATT and CDR2 SNEGSKA come from the germline V gene (reference sequence). The trim removed 4 bases at V and 3 bases at J, leaving 4 bases unmatched. The CDR3 contains 13 residues. CDR3 sequence reads: CSATGQGFYEQYF. CDR3 DNA: TGCAGTGCTACGGGACAGGGTTTCTACGAGCAGTACTTC.

The chain joins TRBV25-1 to TRBJ2-2; 8 bases agree with TRBD2. The CDR3 extends over 17 amino acids. CDR1 is MGHDK and CDR2 is SYGVNS in the germline V gene. Germline trimming cut 6 bases from V and 0 bases from J; bases unmatched to any gene: 9. The CDR3 reads CASSPAAGGPNTGELFF. The CDR3 DNA reads as TGTGCCAGCAGCCCCGCCGCGGGGGGACCGAACACCGGGGAGCTGTTTTTT.

This clonotype was seen at least ten times. This chain joins TRBV14 and TRBJ1-4; D ambiguous. Between the trimmed V and J ends, which lost 1 base and 11 bases, there was a span of 11 bases. Per germline, CDR1 SGHDN and CDR2 FVKESK. The CDR3 length is 13 residues. In DNA, the CDR3 is TGTGCCAGCAGCCAAGTGTCATCGTATAAACTGTTTTTT. Protein: CASSQVSSYKLFF.

This chain connects TRBV7-9 to TRBJ2-7; either TRBD1 or TRBD2 may supply D (6 bases each). Trimming left V 3 bases short and J 2 bases short, with 14 bases between. The CDR3 runs to 15 residues. Germline V gene lookup returns CDR1 SEHNR and CDR2 FQNEAQ (reference sequence). The DNA of the CDR3 is TGTGCCAGCAGCTTCTCGGTCGGGGGCCCCTACGAGCAGTACTTC. Its translation is CASSFSVGGPYEQYF.

The J gene is TRBJ1-5, the V gene TRBV25-1, with D perhaps TRBD1 (6 bases). The length of the CDR3 is 15 residues. Germline CDR1 is MGHDK and CDR2 is SYGVNS. Trimming shortened V by 8 bases and J by 7 bases, and 21 bases separated the two germline ends. The CDR3 region has the DNA TGTGCCAGCGTTAGGGAGCCAGGGGCAGGCCAGCCCCAGCATTTT. It yields the protein CASVREPGAGQPQHF.

The chain links TRBV29-1 to TRBJ1-1, with 9 bases that match TRBD1. The CDR3 runs to 13 residues. Germline V gene data show CDR1 as SQVTM and CDR2 as ANQGSEA. The ends lost 7 bases at V and 6 bases at J; junction bases unmatched: 9. The CDR3 sequence: CSESTGGLAEAFF. DNA for the CDR3: TGCAGCGAATCGACAGGGGGTTTGGCTGAAGCTTTCTTT.

V and J are TRBV19 and TRBJ2-2; TRBD2 matches 14 bases. The CDR3 length is 17 residues. The germline V gene has CDR1 LNHDA and CDR2 SQIVND (reference sequence). V lost 5 bases, J lost 4 bases, and 6 bases stayed unmatched. The CDR3 DNA is TGTGCCAGTAGTCCTAAGACTAGCGGGAGGGCCACCGGGGAGCTGTTTTTT. This encodes CASSPKTSGRATGELFF.

The genes are TRBV2 and TRBJ2-7; TRBD1 agrees at 7 bases. The CDR3 extends over 11 amino acids. Trimming removed 8 bases from V and 4 bases from J; junction bases left unmatched: 2. Germline-derived CDR1 and CDR2 are SNHLY and FYNNEI. The CDR3 DNA is TGTGCCAGCGGGACAGAGTACGAGCAGTACTTC. Translating it yields CASGTEYEQYF.

The rearrangement links TRBV20-1 to TRBJ2-3, with D unresolved. From germline, CDR1 is DFQATT and CDR2 SNEGSKA (reference sequence). V gave up 0 bases and J gave up 2 bases, with 6 bases separating them. This CDR3 comprises 13 residues. As DNA, the CDR3 is TGCAGTGCTAGAGAGAGATACACAGATACGCAGTATTTT. Translated, it gives CSARERYTDTQYF.

This clonotype came up many times. The V and J genes are TRBV10-1 and TRBJ1-5; D is unclear. Trimming took off 1 base at V and 3 bases at J, with 10 bases between the two ends. From germline, CDR1 is WNHNN and CDR2 SYGVQD (reference sequence). The CDR3 is 15 amino acids. The CDR3 reads CASSELWHNNQPQHF. The CDR3 DNA sequence: TGCGCCAGCAGTGAGTTATGGCATAACAATCAGCCCCAGCATTTT.

The chain couples TRBV7-2 to TRBJ1-1, with 7 bases fitting TRBD1. Unmatched junction bases numbered 12, after V lost 4 bases and J lost 7 bases. Germline V gene sequence: CDR1 SGHTA, CDR2 FQGNSA. The length of the CDR3 is 15 residues. CDR3: CASSYTTGTSIEAFF. In DNA, the CDR3 is TGTGCCAGCAGCTACACGACAGGGACTAGCATTGAAGCTTTCTTT. The variable domain in full, completed from reference TRBV7-2 and TRBJ1-1, reads GAGVSQSPSNKVTEKGKDVELRCDPISGHTALYWYRQSLGQGLEFLIYFQGNSAPDKSGLPSDRFSAERTGGSVSTLTIQRTQQEDSAVYLCASSYTTGTSIEAFFGQGTRLTVV.

This CDR3 reads CAISGDRESGNTIYF. CDR3 in DNA: TGTGCCATCAGTGGGGACAGGGAGTCTGGAAACACCATATATTTT. The chain recombines TRBV10-3 with TRBJ1-3; 9 bases line up with TRBD1. Germline V gives CDR1 ENHRY, CDR2 SYGVKD. With V trimmed by 4 bases and J by 1 base, 2 bases remained unmatched. This CDR3 spans 15 amino acids.

The CDR3 bases are TGTGCCAGCAGCTTGCCTTCTACAGGGGTTGGCTACACCTTC. Protein: CASSLPSTGVGYTF. J is TRBJ1-2 and V is TRBV5-5, with 7 positions matching TRBD1. The CDR3 extends over 14 amino acids. Trimming removed 1 base from V and 7 bases from J; junction bases left unmatched: 7. Germline CDR1 and CDR2: SGHKS and YYEKEE (reference sequence). Looking up the rest from reference TRBV5-5 and TRBJ1-2 gives the full variable domain: DAGVTQSPTHLIKTRGQQVTLRCSPISGHKSVSWYQQVLGQGPQFIFQYYEKEERGRGNFPDRFSARQFPNYSSELNVNALLLGDSALYLCASSLPSTGVGYTFGSGTRLTVV.

This clonotype was picked up many times. The chain recombines TRBV19 with TRBJ2-2; D ambiguous. The CDR3 extends over 12 amino acids. CDR1 and CDR2 from the germline V gene are LNHDA and SQIVND (reference sequence). V lost 8 bases and J lost 3, with 7 bases in between. The chain's CDR3 is CASYTYTGELFF. CDR3 nucleotide sequence: TGTGCCAGTTACACATACACCGGGGAGCTGTTTTTT.

This clonotype was recorded once. The CDR3 DNA is TGTGCCGCGGCGGAGACAGTCGAGTTAGAGCAGTTCTTC. It is translated as CAAAETVELEQFF. The rearrangement uses TRBV10-3 and TRBJ2-1; TRBD1 might be the D (5 bases). The length of the CDR3 is 13 residues. CDR1 is ENHRY and CDR2 is SYGVKD in the germline V gene. V shed 11 bases and J shed 10 bases, with 21 bases lying between them.

This chain uses TRBV25-1 with TRBJ1-1, with a possible D match to TRBD1 (6 bases). The CDR3 runs 12 residues. Germline V lookup: CDR1 MGHDK, CDR2 SYGVNS. Trimming cost V 8 bases and J 3 bases, with 10 bases left between them. As DNA, the CDR3 is TGTGCCAGCTCAGGGGTGGACACTGAAGCTTTCTTT. This encodes CASSGVDTEAFF.

The chain employs TRBV6-5 and TRBJ1-2; D possibly corresponds to TRBD1 (5 bases). Per germline, CDR1 MNHEY and CDR2 SVGAGI. This CDR3 has 13 residues. The V end lost 5 bases, the J end lost 6 bases, and 13 bases lay between the germline ends. The CDR3 DNA sequence: TGTGCCAGCAGTCAGACAGAGATTCATGGCTACACCTTC. Encoded protein: CASSQTEIHGYTF.

Ten or more counts support this clonotype. This chain connects TRBV6-6 to TRBJ1-5; D is undetermined. The germline V gene encodes CDR1 MNHNY and CDR2 SVGAGI (reference sequence). V gave up 0 bases and J gave up 9 bases, with 6 bases separating them. The CDR3 consists of 12 residues. CDR3 protein: CASSYSRMPQHF. The CDR3 DNA follows: TGTGCCAGCAGTTACTCGAGGATGCCCCAGCATTTT.

This clonotype was observed many times. This chain uses TRBV4-1 with TRBJ1-6, with 7 positions matching TRBD1. With V trimmed by 4 bases and J by 7 bases, 10 bases remained unmatched. CDR3 length: 16 amino acids. Germline values: CDR1 MGHRA, CDR2 YSYEKL. DNA for the CDR3: TGCGCCAGCAGCCGCGAATCGGCAGGGGGGAATTCACCCCTCCACTTT. Amino acid sequence: CASSRESAGGNSPLHF.

Only a few counts were recorded for this clonotype. This chain uses TRBV3-1 with TRBJ2-7; D is possibly TRBD1 (6 bases). The CDR3 has 14 amino acids. Germline CDR1 LGHDT, CDR2 YNNKEL (reference sequence). V was pared by 0 bases and J by 3 bases, with 9 bases between. The CDR3 is CASSQDHRVYEQYF. The CDR3 DNA is TGTGCCAGCAGCCAAGATCACAGGGTCTACGAGCAGTACTTC.